Following are 5 T cell receptor beta chains from one sample sequenced in a study of blood T cell repertoires in COVID-19 (dated by TCRdb to 2019 to 2021). The library was built by means of the immunoSEQ multiplex PCR assay. TCRdb provides this immuneACCESS table in a form limited to in-frame rearrangements. Some clones are lacking; in checked studies, under half of them reflect an unresolved V gene, and why the rest are absent is not known. For this sample the table gives about 320,000 clones, of which roughly nine tenths were detected only once. The ten largest make up over 8.5% of the sample. Sequencing was carried out using peripheral blood. The receptors shown here come from a woman aged 25 to 39 with COVID-19, enrolled during active disease.

The J gene is TRBJ1-2, the V gene TRBV12-5; the D gene is possibly TRBD1 (5 bases). This CDR3 comprises 14 residues. Trimming removed 4 bases from V and 3 bases from J, with 12 bases in between. Germline V gene data show CDR1 as LGHNT and CDR2 as FRNRAP. Here the CDR3 reads CASGSFRAHYGYTF. CDR3 nucleotides: TGTGCTAGTGGTTCCTTCAGGGCCCACTATGGCTACACCTTC.

The V gene is TRBV15, the J gene TRBJ1-1; 11 bases map to TRBD1. CDR3 length equals 15 residues. Unmatched junction bases numbered 6, after V lost 5 bases and J lost 4 bases. CDR1 and CDR2 (germline): LNHNV, YYDKDF (reference sequence). CDR3 nucleotide sequence: TGTGCCACCAGCGCAAGGGACAGGGGGGGCACTGAAGCTTTCTTT. This codes for CATSARDRGGTEAFF.

The chain links TRBV5-1 to TRBJ2-3, with D uncertain. Between the trimmed V and J ends, which lost 4 bases and 4 bases, there was a span of 10 bases. CDR3 length: 13 residues. Per the germline V gene, CDR1 is SGHRS and CDR2 is YFSETQ. In DNA, the CDR3 is TGCGCCAGCAGCAACAACCGTCCAGATACGCAGTATTTT. Translation: CASSNNRPDTQYF.

Concerning this clone itself: This CDR3 is also generated by other DNA sequences in the sample. The CDR3 loop reads CASSQDAGVYQPQHF. Written as DNA, the CDR3 is TGCGCCAGCAGCCAAGATGCGGGGGTTTATCAGCCCCAGCATTTT. The chain combines TRBV4-1 with TRBJ1-5; D perhaps matches TRBD1 (5 bases). The CDR3 length is 15 residues. V was clipped by 0 bases and J by 5 bases, with 11 bases between them. The germline CDR1 and CDR2 sequences are MGHRA and YSYEKL.

The genes are TRBV9 and TRBJ2-2, with TRBD2 identical over 10 bases. CDR3 size: 15 residues. The germline V gene encodes CDR1 SGDLS and CDR2 YYNGEE. V trimming: 5 bases; J trimming: 2 bases; junction bases outside the gene matches: 3. CDR3 sequence: CASSPSGGNTGELFF. As DNA, the CDR3 is TGTGCCAGCAGTCCTAGCGGGGGTAACACCGGGGAGCTGTTTTTT. Variable domain in full (rest from reference TRBV9 and TRBJ2-2): DSGVTQTPKHLITATGQRVTLRCSPRSGDLSVYWYQQSLDQGLQFLIQYYNGEERAKGNILERFSAQQFPDLHSELNLSSLELGDSALYFCASSPSGGNTGELFFGEGSRLTVL.